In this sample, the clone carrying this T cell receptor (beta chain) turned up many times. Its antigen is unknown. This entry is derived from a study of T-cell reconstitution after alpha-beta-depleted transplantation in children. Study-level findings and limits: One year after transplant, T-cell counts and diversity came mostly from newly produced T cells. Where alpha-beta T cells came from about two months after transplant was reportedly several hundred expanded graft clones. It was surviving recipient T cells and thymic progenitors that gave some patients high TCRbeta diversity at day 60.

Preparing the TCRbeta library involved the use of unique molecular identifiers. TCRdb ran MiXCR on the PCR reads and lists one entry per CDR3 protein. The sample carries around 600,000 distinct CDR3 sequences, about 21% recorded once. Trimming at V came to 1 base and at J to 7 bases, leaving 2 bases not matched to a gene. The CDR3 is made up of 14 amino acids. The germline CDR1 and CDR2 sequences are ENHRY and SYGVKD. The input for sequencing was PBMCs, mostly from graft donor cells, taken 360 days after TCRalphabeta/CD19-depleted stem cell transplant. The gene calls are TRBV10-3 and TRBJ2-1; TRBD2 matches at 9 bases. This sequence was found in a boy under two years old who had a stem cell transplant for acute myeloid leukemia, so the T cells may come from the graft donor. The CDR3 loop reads CAISEYAGGNEQFF. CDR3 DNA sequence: TGTGCCATCAGTGAGTACGCGGGGGGGAATGAGCAGTTCTTC.